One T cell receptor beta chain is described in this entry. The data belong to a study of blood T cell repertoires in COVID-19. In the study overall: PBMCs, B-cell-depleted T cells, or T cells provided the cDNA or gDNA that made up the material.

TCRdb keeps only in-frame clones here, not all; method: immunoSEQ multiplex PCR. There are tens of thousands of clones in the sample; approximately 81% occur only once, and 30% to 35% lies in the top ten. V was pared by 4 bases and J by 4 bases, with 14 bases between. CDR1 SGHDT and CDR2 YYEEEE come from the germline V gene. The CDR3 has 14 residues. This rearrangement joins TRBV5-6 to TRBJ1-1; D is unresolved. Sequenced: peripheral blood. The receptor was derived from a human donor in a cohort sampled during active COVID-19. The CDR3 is CASSIGELTTEAFF. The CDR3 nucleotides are TGTGCCAGCAGCATCGGAGAACTCACCACTGAAGCTTTCTTT.